These T cell receptor beta chains were read from a single sample in a study of pediatric ulcerative colitis. This table comes from immunoSEQ multiplex PCR, and its TCRdb copy is limited to in-frame clones, with some not included. The repertoire holds 59,000 or so clones, around 80% seen once, with roughly 5.2% in the top ten. Sequencing used blood. Every receptor here comes from a boy aged 10-17 years with moderate ulcerative colitis. The CDR3 runs from the conserved cysteine through the conserved F or W. The order of the fields is CDR3 protein, CDR3 DNA, CDR3 length, D gene, J gene, clone size, V gene. D genes are given only for firm matches. Rows may omit the clone size; those that give it use once, few, many or a size class.

CASSIPIQQGADEQFF,TGTGCCAGCAGCATCCCGATTCAACAGGGGGCTGATGAGCAGTTCTTC,16,TRBD1,TRBJ2-1,-,TRBV9
CASSPWQNNEKLFF,TGTGCCAGCAGTCCTTGGCAGAATAATGAAAAACTGTTTTTT,14,-,TRBJ1-4,once,TRBV16
CASSPGREAFF,TGTGCCAGCAGCCCGGGCAGGGAAGCTTTCTTT,11,-,TRBJ1-1,-,TRBV25-1
CASSLLAGAYAPHEQYF,TGTGCCAGCAGCCTGCTAGCGGGAGCTTATGCCCCCCACGAGCAGTACTTC,17,TRBD2,TRBJ2-7,-,TRBV7-2
CASTPLSVGVWNTEAFF,TGTGCCAGCACCCCCCTAAGCGTCGGAGTATGGAACACTGAAGCTTTCTTT,17,-,TRBJ1-1,-,TRBV27
CAISSTITGLAESYYEQYF,TGTGCCATCAGTTCTACTATCACGGGACTAGCGGAATCCTACTACGAGCAGTACTTC,19,TRBD2,TRBJ2-7,-,TRBV10-3
CASSERVRTEAFF,TGTGCCAGCAGTGAAAGGGTTCGCACTGAAGCTTTCTTT,13,-,TRBJ1-1,few,TRBV2
CASSPDWFSGNYEQYF,TGTGCCAGCAGCCCCGACTGGTTTTCGGGGAACTACGAGCAGTACTTC,16,-,TRBJ2-7,-,TRBV11-3
CASSFDRDQPQHF,TGTGCCAGCAGCTTTGACAGGGATCAGCCCCAGCATTTT,13,TRBD1,TRBJ1-5,-,TRBV7-2
CASTRPGGENTGELFF,TGTGCCAGCACCCGGCCCGGTGGGGAGAACACCGGGGAGCTGTTTTTT,16,-,TRBJ2-2,-,TRBV5-4
CSARGLGFQYF,TGCAGTGCTAGGGGGTTAGGATTTCAGTACTTC,11,-,TRBJ2-7,-,TRBV20-1
CASSLNYGGTDTQYF,TGTGCCAGCAGCTTAAACTACGGGGGAACAGATACGCAGTATTTT,15,-,TRBJ2-3,-,TRBV7-3
CASSLTHISGRGETQYF,TGTGCCAGCAGCCTCACACATATTAGCGGGAGGGGAGAGACCCAGTACTTC,17,TRBD2,TRBJ2-5,-,TRBV7-6
CASSLAGPIGEQFF,TGTGCCAGCAGCTTAGCGGGCCCCATCGGGGAGCAGTTCTTC,14,-,TRBJ2-1,-,TRBV7-6
CASSLGDSRQDTQYF,TGCGCCAGCAGCTTGGGGGACAGTAGACAAGACACCCAGTACTTC,15,TRBD1,TRBJ2-5,once,TRBV5-1
CASSRFGGGYQETQYF,TGTGCCAGCAGCCGGTTCGGCGGGGGGTACCAAGAGACCCAGTACTTC,16,TRBD2,TRBJ2-5,-,TRBV9
CAWSTVYEQFF,TGTGCCTGGAGTACGGTTTATGAGCAGTTCTTC,11,-,TRBJ2-1,few,TRBV30
CASSEISEQYF,TGTGCCAGCAGTGAGATAAGCGAGCAGTACTTC,11,-,TRBJ2-7,-,TRBV2
CASTSLGTSGRAYSF,TGTGCCAGCACTTCCCTAGGGACTAGCGGGAGGGCCTATAGTTTC,15,TRBD2,TRBJ2-7,once,TRBV5-6
CAWRFQREKGGELFF,TGTGCCTGGAGATTTCAGCGGGAGAAAGGCGGGGAGCTGTTTTTT,15,TRBD2,TRBJ2-2,-,TRBV30
CASSAPGTGDYEQYF,TGTGCCAGCAGCGCCCCAGGGACAGGGGACTACGAGCAGTACTTC,15,TRBD1,TRBJ2-7,-,TRBV6-5